The rows below give T cell receptor beta chains drawn from one sample of a study of blood T cells in healthy people across ages. TCRdb independently ran MiXCR on the 5' RACE reads; one entry per CDR3 protein. Altogether about 1.6 million distinct CDR3 sequences are present, roughly 32% being singletons, with the ten largest covering about 10%. The sample consisted of blood. The receptors derive from a woman aged 25 to 39 in good health. Each CDR3 is given with its conserved first and last residue. A D gene is named only where the DNA matches it firmly. Some rows have no size entry. The others give once, few or many, or a class for an expanded clone.

TRBJ2-2,TRBV3-1,TRBD2,few,TGTGCCAGCAGCCAAGGAGGGACTAGCCGGTGGGACGGGGAGCTGTTTTTT,CASSQGGTSRWDGELFF
TRBJ2-7,TRBV9,NA,NA,TGTGCCAGCAGCGTAGGATGGGGGGTCTCCTACGAGCAGTACTTC,CASSVGWGVSYEQYF
TRBJ2-3,TRBV9,NA,NA,TGTGCCAGCAGCGTAGCGGTGGCGATAAGGGAAGATACGCAGTATTTT,CASSVAVAIREDTQYF
TRBJ2-1,TRBV20-1,TRBD2,NA,TGCAGTGCTGTACTGACTAGCGGGGGACACAATGAGCAGTTCTTC,CSAVLTSGGHNEQFF
TRBJ2-1,TRBV29-1,NA,once,TGCAGCGCCGGAGGGACAATTGGAGGGGAGCAGTTCTTC,CSAGGTIGGEQFF
TRBJ1-2,TRBV2,NA,many,TGTGCCAGCAGTGTCAGCAGGGAAGGTTACACCTTC,CASSVSREGYTF
TRBJ2-3,TRBV3-1,NA,few,TGTGCCAGCAGCCACCCGGACCGCACAGATACGCAGTATTTT,CASSHPDRTDTQYF
TRBJ2-5,TRBV9,TRBD2,NA,TGTGCCAGCAGCGTAGGGCTAGCGGGGGTTGCAGAGACCCAGTACTTC,CASSVGLAGVAETQYF
TRBJ1-1,TRBV4-1,NA,NA,TGCGCCAGCAGCCCATCTACTCGGACAGTAAACACTGAAGCTTTCTTT,CASSPSTRTVNTEAFF
TRBJ1-5,TRBV20-1,NA,NA,TGCAGTGCCAAAAAGGGCACAGGGAATCAGCCCCAGCATTTT,CSAKKGTGNQPQHF
TRBJ2-7,TRBV6-6,TRBD1,NA,TGTGCCAGCAGCGTACCGGGGACAGGGGGATCCGAGCAGTACTTC,CASSVPGTGGSEQYF
TRBJ2-7,TRBV2,TRBD2,NA,TGTGCCAGCAGTCTGACTAGCGGGGGGGCGACCACCTACGAGCAGTACTTC,CASSLTSGGATTYEQYF
TRBJ2-3,TRBV14,NA,few,TGTGCCAGCAGCCAGGATAGCTGGCGCCGGGTCCCAGATACGCAGTATTTT,CASSQDSWRRVPDTQYF
TRBJ2-1,TRBV20-1,NA,NA,TGCAGTGCCCCTGGAGCTATCGGTTACAATGAGCAGTTCTTC,CSAPGAIGYNEQFF
TRBJ1-2,TRBV28,NA,many,TGTGCCGTCCGGGCTTACGAAGGCTACACCTTC,CAVRAYEGYTF
TRBJ1-5,TRBV4-2,TRBD1,NA,TGTGCCAGCGGCCAAGGGGGACAGGATCAGCCCCAGCATTTT,CASGQGGQDQPQHF
TRBJ2-3,TRBV29-1,TRBD1,NA,TGCAGCGTTGAAGGGGACAGGGGAGCAGATACGCAGTATTTT,CSVEGDRGADTQYF
TRBJ1-1,TRBV7-6,NA,few,TGTGCCAGCAGCTTAGGATCCCCAGGGACAGAAGCTTTCTTT,CASSLGSPGTEAFF
TRBJ2-3,TRBV28,NA,NA,TGTGCCAGCAGTCTCCTTGTGGCAGATACGCAGTATTTT,CASSLLVADTQYF
TRBJ2-7,TRBV5-1,NA,few,TGCGCCAGCAGCTTGGTTGGGGGGAAGGGAGCCTACGAGCAGTACTTC,CASSLVGGKGAYEQYF
TRBJ1-4,TRBV7-9,NA,NA,TGTGCCAGCAGCTTAGACGCGGAAAAACTGTTTTTT,CASSLDAEKLFF
TRBJ2-1,TRBV25-1,NA,NA,TGTGCCAGCAGTGAATATCGACAGGGAGGTTTGACCGGGGAACCCAATGAGCAGTTCTTC,CASSEYRQGGLTGEPNEQFF
TRBJ2-7,TRBV9,NA,few,TGTGCCAGCAGCGTAGCGGGGCAGGGCCGGGACGAGCAGTACTTC,CASSVAGQGRDEQYF
TRBJ2-3,TRBV28,NA,few,TGTGCCAGCGGGTTTGGCACAGATACGCAGTATTTT,CASGFGTDTQYF
TRBJ2-7,TRBV20-1,NA,many,TGCAGTGCTAGAGTGTGGAGGATTAGCTCCTACGAGCAGTACTTC,CSARVWRISSYEQYF
TRBJ2-1,TRBV19,NA,few,TGTGCCAGCGGACCGGACTACGGGGAGCAGTTCTTC,CASGPDYGEQFF
TRBJ2-7,TRBV7-9,NA,NA,TGTGCCAGCAGCTCGCAGGGTGGGCAGGAAGAGCCCCAGTACTTC,CASSSQGGQEEPQYF
TRBJ1-6,TRBV29-1,NA,few,TGCAGCGTTGAAAGACAACCACCCCTCCACTTT,CSVERQPPLHF
TRBJ1-2,TRBV5-1,NA,NA,TGCGCCAGCAGCGCAGGCAATACAAACTATGGCTACACCTTC,CASSAGNTNYGYTF
TRBJ1-5,TRBV20-1,NA,NA,TGCAGTGCTAGAGCGCATCAAAGGCCCCAGCATTTT,CSARAHQRPQHF
TRBJ1-6,TRBV3-1,NA,few,TGTGCCAGCAGCCAAGAACAGGCGCATAATTCACCCCTCCACTTT,CASSQEQAHNSPLHF
TRBJ2-7,TRBV6-1,TRBD1,NA,TGTGCCAGCAAGGACAGGGGGCTTTCCTACGAGCAGTACTTC,CASKDRGLSYEQYF
TRBJ2-7,TRBV12-3/TRBV12-4,NA,few,TGTGCCAGCACCCCAAATCGCGGCACCTACGAGCAGTACTTC,CASTPNRGTYEQYF
TRBJ2-7,TRBV2,NA,few,TGTGCCAGCAGCGCTCTATTCTTACAGGGCCATACCTACGAGCAGTACTTC,CASSALFLQGHTYEQYF
TRBJ2-5,TRBV11-2,TRBD1,NA,TGTGCCAGCAGCGGAACCGGGACAGGGGGTCCGGAGACCCAGTACTTC,CASSGTGTGGPETQYF
TRBJ1-1,TRBV28,NA,NA,TGTGCCAGCAATGAGGTTTTGGGGGCGGGAACTGAAGCTTTCTTT,CASNEVLGAGTEAFF
TRBJ2-1,TRBV3-1,NA,NA,TGTACCAGCAGCGCTAGGGCGGGACAGAAGATTTACAATGAGCAGTTCTTC,CTSSARAGQKIYNEQFF
TRBJ1-5,TRBV6-5,NA,NA,TGTGCCAGCAGTACGCAACAGGGCAATCAGCCCCAGCATTTT,CASSTQQGNQPQHF
TRBJ2-2,TRBV3-1,NA,NA,TGTGCCAGCAGCCATCAACAGGGAAGGAGGGAGCTGTTTTTT,CASSHQQGRRELFF
TRBJ1-1,TRBV6-5,NA,NA,TGTGCCAGCAGTTACCAGCTGGGAAACACTGAAGCTTTCTTT,CASSYQLGNTEAFF
TRBJ1-1,TRBV9,NA,NA,TGTGCCAGCAACGAGGGACTTACGAACACTGAAGCTTTCTTT,CASNEGLTNTEAFF
TRBJ2-3,TRBV5-1,NA,NA,TGCGCCAGCAGCTTGTGGTCGACGGGAAGGCCTCAAGATACGCAGTATTTT,CASSLWSTGRPQDTQYF
TRBJ1-2,TRBV6-1,NA,NA,TGTGCCAGCAGTGAAAAGAGGGGGAGGCCTGCTAACTATGGCTACACCTTC,CASSEKRGRPANYGYTF
TRBJ1-1,TRBV6-1,NA,once,TGTGCCAGCAGTGCTCCATTGTGGGAAGAGGACACTGTAGCTTTCTTT,CASSAPLWEEDTVAFF